This T cell receptor beta chain derives from a study of cytomegalovirus exposure and HLA in healthy donors. The CDR3 runs 15 residues. CDR1 SGHNT and CDR2 YYREEE come from the germline V gene (reference sequence). With 5 bases removed from V and 1 base from J, the gap between germline ends came to 16 bases. This PCR relied on a set of 60 Vbeta primers and 13 Jbeta primers. The table came from immunoSEQ multiplex PCR; TCRdb's copy has only in-frame clones and leaves some out. This table holds tens of thousands of clones, about 81% found once. The chain employs TRBV5-4 and TRBJ2-7, with TRBD2 as a possible D gene (6 bases). The sample comprised PBMCs. The TCR sequence derives from a human donor in good health. CDR3 coding DNA: TGTGCCAGCAGAATGTGGGGACGGGAGTCCTACGAGCAGTACTTC. It yields the protein CASRMWGRESYEQYF.